This record concerns one T cell receptor (beta chain) sequence. Its antigen is unidentified. These data belong to a study of cytomegalovirus exposure and HLA in healthy donors. Study outcomes and limitations: By a later analysis, the bulk of CMV-associated TCR beta chains appeared HLA-restricted. An analysis was carried out at a later point. It showed that HLA-associated TCR beta chains were more clonally expanded than equally common non-associated chains.

This PCR relied on a set of 60 Vbeta primers and 13 Jbeta primers. TCRdb keeps only in-frame clones here, not all; method: immunoSEQ multiplex PCR. The data show some 150,000 clones, approximately 64% seen once. This TCR derives from a woman aged 40 to 50 in good health and CMV-seronegative. The sample comprised PBMCs.

CDR3 bases: TGTGCCAGCAGTTACGAGGGGGCCTACGAGCAGTACTTC. Translated, it gives CASSYEGAYEQYF. V usage is TRBV6-6 and J usage is TRBJ2-7; weak D call: TRBD1 (6 bases). V was clipped by 2 bases and J by 2 bases, with 7 bases between them. The germline gives CDR1 MNHNY, CDR2 SVGAGI (reference sequence). The CDR3 is 13 residues long.